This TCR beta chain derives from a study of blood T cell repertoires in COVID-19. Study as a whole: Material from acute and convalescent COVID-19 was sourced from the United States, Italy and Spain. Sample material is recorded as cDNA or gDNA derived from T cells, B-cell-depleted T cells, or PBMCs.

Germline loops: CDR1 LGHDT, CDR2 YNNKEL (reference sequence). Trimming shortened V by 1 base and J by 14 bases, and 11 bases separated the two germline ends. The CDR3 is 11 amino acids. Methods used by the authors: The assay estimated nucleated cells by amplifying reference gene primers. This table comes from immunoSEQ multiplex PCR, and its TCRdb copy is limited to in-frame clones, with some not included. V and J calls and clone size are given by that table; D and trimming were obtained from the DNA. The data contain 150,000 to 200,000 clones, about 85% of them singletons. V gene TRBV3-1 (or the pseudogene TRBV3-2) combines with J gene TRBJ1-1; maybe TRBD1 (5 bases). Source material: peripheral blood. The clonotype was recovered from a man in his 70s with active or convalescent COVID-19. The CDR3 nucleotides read TGTGCCAGCAGCCAAGGAGCAGGGTCCTTCTTT. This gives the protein CASSQGAGSFF.